These 12 T cell receptor beta chains were all obtained from the same sample, sequenced in a study of blood T cell repertoires in COVID-19. Here immunoSEQ multiplex PCR was the method, and the copy in TCRdb shows in-frame clones only, minus some. Of hundreds of thousands of clones in the sample, over 75% were seen once. The sample was PBMCs or T cells enriched from blood (not recorded which). The receptors here all came from a man aged 35-49 years who had recovered from COVID-19.

This chain links TRBV5-1 with TRBJ1-1; D is unclear. This CDR3 spans 14 amino acids. Germline V gene data show CDR1 as SGHRS and CDR2 as YFSETQ. V was clipped by 0 bases and J by 2 bases, with 8 bases between them. This chain's CDR3 is CASSLGGFNTEAFF. CDR3 in DNA: TGCGCCAGCAGCTTGGGTGGCTTTAACACTGAAGCTTTCTTT.

This sequence joins TRBV11-2 and TRBJ1-1, with no clear D. The CDR3 is made up of 17 amino acids. The germline V and J ends were trimmed by 0 bases and 0 bases, with 14 bases remaining between them. The germline V gene encodes CDR1 SGHAT and CDR2 FQNNGV. CDR3: CASSLDLGYTVNTEAFF. The DNA for the CDR3 is TGTGCCAGCAGCTTAGATCTCGGGTATACGGTGAACACTGAAGCTTTCTTT.

The V and J genes are TRBV10-1 and TRBJ2-7; the match to TRBD2 covers 7 bases. CDR1 and CDR2 (germline): WNHNN, SYGVQD (reference sequence). V lost 1 base to trimming and J lost 6 bases; unmatched junction nucleotides: 0. The CDR3 sequence is 12 residues long. CDR3 sequence (DNA): TGCGCCAGCAGTGAGTGGGGGGGCGAGCAGTACTTC. It translates to CASSEWGGEQYF.

This clone was observed a single time. The chain employs TRBV9 and TRBJ1-6; no firm D call. The CDR3 length is 17 residues. CDR1 and CDR2 (germline): SGDLS, YYNGEE. V was trimmed by 0 bases and J by 6 bases, leaving 16 bases between them. As DNA, the CDR3 is TGTGCCAGCAGCGTAGCTCTCCAGGCCAGTCTTAATTCACCCCTCCACTTT. This gives the protein CASSVALQASLNSPLHF.

The J gene is TRBJ2-5, the V gene TRBV19; tentative D call: TRBD2 (6 bases). CDR1 is LNHDA, CDR2 SQIVND, per germline (reference sequence). With 0 bases removed from V and 5 bases from J, the gap between germline ends came to 19 bases. The CDR3 sequence is 17 residues long. CDR3 in amino acids: CASSIDLHRGIMETQYF. As DNA, the CDR3 is TGTGCCAGTAGTATAGACCTTCACCGCGGGATCATGGAGACCCAGTACTTC. The full variable domain, completed using reference TRBV19 and TRBJ2-5, is DGGITQSPKYLFRKEGQNVTLSCEQNLNHDAMYWYRQDPGQGLRLIYYSQIVNDFQKGDIAEGYSVSREKKESFPLTVTSAQKNPTAFYLCASSIDLHRGIMETQYFGPGTRLLVL.

The chain links TRBV5-1 to TRBJ1-1, with D unresolved. V was clipped by 0 bases and J by 5 bases, with 5 bases between them. Germline CDR1 is SGHRS and CDR2 is YFSETQ. This CDR3 has 12 amino acids. The CDR3 region has the DNA TGCGCCAGCAGCTTGGACGGGACTGAAGCTTTCTTT. Amino acids: CASSLDGTEAFF.

The rearrangement joins TRBV3-1 (or the pseudogene TRBV3-2) to TRBJ1-3, with no clear D. V lost 1 base, J lost 3 bases, and 19 bases lay in between. This CDR3 is 18 amino acids long. CDR1 and CDR2 (germline): LGHDT, YNNKEL (reference sequence). The CDR3 loop is CASSQAYPTGSYGNTIYF. CDR3 DNA sequence: TGTGCCAGCAGCCAAGCCTATCCTACCGGGAGCTATGGAAACACCATATATTTT.

The rearrangement links TRBV6-1 to TRBJ1-5; D is unclear. The V gene lost 0 bases and the J gene lost 0 bases, with 9 bases spanning the gap. CDR3 length: 16 amino acids. Germline V gene lookup returns CDR1 MNHNS and CDR2 SASEGT. CDR3 in amino acids: CASSEAVVYSNQPQHF. DNA for the CDR3: TGTGCCAGCAGTGAAGCCGTTGTCTATAGCAATCAGCCCCAGCATTTT.

CDR3 in DNA: TGTGCCAGCAGCCAAAGCGGGGGGAAGCTTGATACGCAGTATTTT. Amino acid sequence: CASSQSGGKLDTQYF. The chain has TRBV7-6 and TRBJ2-3; TRBD2 aligns across 9 bases. The V and J ends lost 5 bases and 6 bases, in that order; junction bases with no gene match: 9. Germline values: CDR1 SGHVS, CDR2 FNYEAQ. The CDR3 loop spans 15 amino acids. Supplemented by reference TRBV7-6 and TRBJ2-3, the full variable domain reads GAGVSQSPRYKVTKRGQDVALRCDPISGHVSLYWYRQALGQGPEFLTYFNYEAQQDKSGLPNDRFSAERPEGSISTLTIQRTEQRDSAMYRCASSQSGGKLDTQYFGPGTRLTVL.

The chain couples TRBV9 to TRBJ2-1; the match to TRBD2 covers 7 bases. The CDR3 loop spans 15 amino acids. The junction had 6 bases not matched to a gene; V was cut back by 0 bases and J by 6 bases. Germline CDR1 reads SGDLS; CDR2 reads YYNGEE. The CDR3 loop reads CASSVDLAATNEQFF. CDR3 in DNA: TGTGCCAGCAGCGTAGATCTAGCGGCCACCAATGAGCAGTTCTTC.

J is TRBJ1-1 and V is TRBV6-5; 7 bases are a match to TRBD1. This CDR3 spans 13 amino acids. From germline, CDR1 is MNHEY and CDR2 SVGAGI. Trimming cost V 8 bases and J 4 bases; bases outside gene matches: 7. CDR3: CASERQGGTEAFF. The DNA of the CDR3 is TGTGCCAGCGAACGGCAGGGGGGCACTGAAGCTTTCTTT.

The rearrangement uses TRBV9 and TRBJ1-6; D remains ambiguous. In germline, CDR1 is SGDLS, CDR2 YYNGEE. With 1 base removed from V and 4 bases from J, the gap between germline ends came to 9 bases. The CDR3 is 15 amino acids. CDR3 sequence reads: CASSVWQSYNSPLHF. CDR3 nucleotide sequence: TGTGCCAGCAGCGTATGGCAGTCGTATAATTCACCCCTCCACTTT.